Listed here is a single T cell receptor (beta chain). Its antigen remains undetermined. Per-base qualities were not stored, and no clone one base away is much larger. Via the germline V gene (reference sequence), CDR1 is DFQATT and CDR2 SNEGSKA. The cysteine opens and the phenylalanine closes a CDR3 of 17 amino acids. Only the CDR3 DNA stays, 51 bases, in frame from base 1. The germline V and J ends show losses of 0 bases and 2 bases respectively, and no gene match explains 11 bases of the junction. The data belong to a study of vaccination and CD4 T cells after COVID-19 (dated by TCRdb to 2022 to 2024). General notes on the study: Every convalescent patient had a positive nasal swab PCR test for SARS-CoV-2, with mild disease in under ten patients and severe disease in one. The convalescent cohort comprised six males and four females, including two Hispanic individuals, seven Caucasians, two Asians and one multiracial person. The spike-specific CD4+ TCR repertoire was compared before and after mRNA vaccination in 10 to 11 COVID-19 convalescent patients and several infection-naive healthy vaccine recipients. In control cultures, a CEFX viral epitope pool was used as positive control, an HIV-1 Nef peptide pool was used as negative control, or no peptide was added. Post-vaccine blood samples were collected a median of around 10 weeks after the second vaccine dose, ranging from roughly 14 to 241 days. Post-COVID blood samples from convalescent patients were collected a median of approximately 93 days after diagnosis, with a range of about 35 to 180 days. The cultures were stimulated with overlapping spike peptide pools from SARS-CoV-2 and from the common cold coronaviruses HCoV-NL63, HCoV-OC43 and HCoV-229E. Each participant got two doses of either the Pfizer-BioNTech BNT162b2 vaccine (n=8) or the Moderna mRNA-1273 vaccine (n=2). What the authors observed across the whole study: In convalescent patients, nearly all vaccine-specific clones (304 of 307) were found to be mono-reactive for SARS-CoV-2 spike rather than cross-reactive with common cold coronaviruses. Relatively few convalescent patients were included in the study, and early timepoints after natural infection were not analyzed. In convalescent patients, a median approximately 83% of post-vaccine SARS-CoV-2-reactive clones were detected only after vaccination, suggesting vaccine-specific priming. An increase in the median number of SARS-CoV-2-reactive clonotypes from approximately 21 after infection to 35 to 40 after vaccination was observed, but the change was not found to be significant.

The library was produced with PCR. DNA from cultured CD4+ T cells was subjected to TCR sequencing with the Oncomine TCR Beta short-read assay at the Johns Hopkins FTIC core. The QIAamp micro DNA kit was used to extract genomic DNA from the cultured CD4+ T cells. Oncomine TCR Beta libraries from cultured CD4+ T cells were pooled with unique dual indexes and sequenced on an Illumina iSeq 100. Per the authors' processing: Non-productive sequences were removed, and CDR3s not starting with C, not ending with F or W, or shorter than 7 amino acids were discarded. Antigen-specific clonotypes were identified with the MANAFEST web application by comparing peptide-stimulated wells with reference and other culture wells. To be called positive, a clone needed an FDR below 0.05, an odds ratio above 5, and a productive frequency above 0.1% in at least two of three replicate wells. Cross-reactive clonotypes were defined as significantly expanded in both SARS-CoV-2 spike wells and at least one common cold coronavirus spike condition. Levenshtein distances (stringdist) and unrooted phylogenetic trees (ape) in R version 3.6.1 were used to assess CDR3 homology. Using fastp trimming at Q25 and MiXCR clonotype assembly, TCRdb reanalyzed the public sequencing data and kept in-frame beta chains. Identical CDR3 proteins give one entry, which carries the most common genes and DNA. TCRdb, not the authors, supplied the V and J calls. The sample includes approximately 6,500 distinct CDR3 sequences, with under 60% observed a single time. The leading ten clones occupy 20% to 25% of the sample.

According to the study, the label for this sample's treatment or condition signals: roughly 11-day PBMC culture with coronavirus spike peptide pools or control peptides (ViraFEST assay). The ViraFEST assay was used in the study, in which antigen-specific T cells were expanded with peptide pools and expanded clonotypes were subsequently identified by TCR sequencing. The positive SARS-CoV-2 PCR tests of the convalescent patients were dated from March to December 2020, before the Alpha, Beta and Delta variants emerged in the United States. Each well held some 2 million PBMCs cultured in IMDM containing around 5% human AB serum and approximately 9.8 IU/ml IL-2, with 10 ug/ml peptide pools added. On days 3 and 7, half of the culture medium was replaced with fresh IL-2-containing medium. After 10 days of culture, CD4+ T cells were isolated by negative selection with the EasySep CD4+ T cell isolation kit. Ficoll-Paque Plus gradient centrifugation was used to isolate PBMCs from whole blood, and the isolated PBMCs were then either used fresh or cryopreserved at -140C. In general, triplicate wells were set up for every culture condition.

Input material: CD4+ T cells from blood, cultured in vitro. This receptor was identified in a human donor who had recovered from COVID-19. The rearranged chain carries TRBV20-1 and TRBJ2-3; TRBD2 lines up with 7 middle nucleotides. In nucleotides, the sequence is TGCAGTGCTAGAGATAGGCGAGCGGGGACTGTCACAGATACGCAGTATTTT. The resulting protein is CSARDRRAGTVTDTQYF.